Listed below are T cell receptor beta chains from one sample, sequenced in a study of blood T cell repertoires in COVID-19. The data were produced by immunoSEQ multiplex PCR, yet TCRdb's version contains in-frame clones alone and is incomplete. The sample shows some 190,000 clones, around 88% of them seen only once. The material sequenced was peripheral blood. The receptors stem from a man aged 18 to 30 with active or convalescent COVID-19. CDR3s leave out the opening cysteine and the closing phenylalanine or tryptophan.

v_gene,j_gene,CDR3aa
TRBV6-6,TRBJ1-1,ASSYSGGTEAF
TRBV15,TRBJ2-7,ATSRQGLGEQY
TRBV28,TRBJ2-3,ASHQGASGRAIDTQY
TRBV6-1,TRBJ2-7,ASSDARDEQY
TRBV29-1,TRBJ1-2,SVVGGNYGYT
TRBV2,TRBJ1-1,ASSESVPEAKGAF
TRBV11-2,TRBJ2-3,ASSLIVLALTDTQY
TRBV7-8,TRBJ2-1,ASSPFQFSSYNEQF
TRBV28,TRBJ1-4,ASSFSVGKLF
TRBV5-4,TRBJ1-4,ASSLQANEKLF
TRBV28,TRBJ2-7,ASTLGGLASSYEQY
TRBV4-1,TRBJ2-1,ASSQPGRSYNEQF
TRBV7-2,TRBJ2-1,ATELGAGGEQF
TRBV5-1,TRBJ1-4,ASSKDRGSYQRTNEKLF
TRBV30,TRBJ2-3,AWSVPPGLAGGLGTQY
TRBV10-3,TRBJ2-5,AISESRGQETQY
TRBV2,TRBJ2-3,ASTRSGGTDTQY
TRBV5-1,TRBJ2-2,ASRVSRDRRTGELF
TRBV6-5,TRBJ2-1,ASRPGMGEQF
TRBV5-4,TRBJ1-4,ASSSGGGLDEKLF
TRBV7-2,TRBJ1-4,ASSLYRGGSNEKLF
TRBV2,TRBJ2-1,ASSEVLYNEQF
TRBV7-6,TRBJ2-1,ASSLDPPSGSYNEQF
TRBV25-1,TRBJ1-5,ASRGQGNQPQH
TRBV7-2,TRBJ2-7,ASSSTGYIGEQY
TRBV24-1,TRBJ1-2,ATGRDSNYGYT
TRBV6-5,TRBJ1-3,ASRQGPGNTIY
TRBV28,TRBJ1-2,ASSLKSNYGYT
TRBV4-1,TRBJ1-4,ASSQVGAGSEKLF
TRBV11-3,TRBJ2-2,ASSLDLNTGELF
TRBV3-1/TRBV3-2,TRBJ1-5,ASSQVLGTEAQH
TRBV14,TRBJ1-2,ASSPGFYGYT
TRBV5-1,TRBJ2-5,ASSLGGQTETQY
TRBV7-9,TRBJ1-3,ASSSTTVSGNTIY
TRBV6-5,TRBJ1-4,ASRMQNNEKLF
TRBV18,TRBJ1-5,ASSRTGENQPQH
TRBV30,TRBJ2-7,AWSVSSLTYEQY
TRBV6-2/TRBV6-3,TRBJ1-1,ASSLTPTYRNTEAF
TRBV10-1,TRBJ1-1,ASSPDRDTEAF
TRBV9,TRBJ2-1,ASSVQGLGSYNEQF
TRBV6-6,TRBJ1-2,ATKPGQRTNYGYT
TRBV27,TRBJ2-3,ASSPRTSVHTDTQY
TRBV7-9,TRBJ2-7,ASSRSGQGAHEQY